The 14 T cell receptor beta chains given below trace back to one sample, sequenced in a study of human T cells and chemical hapten exposure (dated by TCRdb to the early 2020s). The sample's time point label, decoded: patch test 3, about 24 weeks after DPC sensitization. In light of the paper, this sample's treatment or condition label describes: therapeutic diphenylcyclopropenone sensitization with weekly scalp DPC. Preparation of the library involved RACE. The instrument given in TCRdb is NextSeq 500. TCRdb reprocessing: public reads trimmed at Q25 with fastp, clones called with MiXCR, in-frame beta chains kept. Each entry is one CDR3 protein sequence, shown with its most common DNA and genes. For this sample there are tens of thousands of distinct CDR3 sequences; 9.5% to 11% appear just once. About 2.3% of the sample rests with the top ten. Sequencing was performed on whole blood, taken in connection with sensitization to the hapten diphenylcyclopropenone (DPC). These receptors were taken from a young woman with alopecia areata. Some clones in this sample may be carry-over from other donors' samples.

The rearrangement joins TRBV9 to TRBJ2-3, with 13 bases identical to TRBD2. Germline CDR1 reads SGDLS; CDR2 reads YYNGEE. This CDR3 comprises 16 residues. V was pared by 3 bases and J by 3 bases, with 4 bases of the junction left unmatched. CDR3 in amino acids: CASSALAGGSTDTQYF. The DNA of the CDR3 is TGTGCCAGCAGCGCACTAGCGGGGGGGTCTACAGATACGCAGTATTTT.

The chain uses TRBV12-3 or TRBV12-4 and TRBJ2-1; 7 bases agree with TRBD2. CDR3 length equals 14 residues. Losses at the gene ends were 3 bases for V and 3 bases for J; bases not matched to a gene: 2. CDR3 nucleotide sequence: TGTGCCAGCAGTTTCGCGGGGGACTACAATGAGCAGTTCTTC. Translation: CASSFAGDYNEQFF.

V and J are TRBV5-4 and TRBJ1-5, with D unclear. The germline gives CDR1 SGHNT, CDR2 YYREEE (reference sequence). The V end was cut by 0 bases, the J end by 0 bases, with 4 bases between. This CDR3 region has 14 residues. The CDR3 bases are TGTGCCAGCAGCTTGGACCCTAGCAATCAGCCCCAGCATTTT. This encodes CASSLDPSNQPQHF.

There are many counts of this clonotype. The chain recombines TRBV6-5 with TRBJ1-4; D remains unclear. The CDR3 runs to 14 residues. The V gene lost 0 bases and the J gene lost 11 bases, with 13 bases spanning the gap. The germline V gene has CDR1 MNHEY and CDR2 SVGAGI. CDR3 sequence reads: CASSYSRESGKLFF. As DNA, the CDR3 is TGTGCCAGCAGTTACTCAAGGGAGTCCGGGAAACTGTTTTTT.

The chain joins TRBV4-2 to TRBJ2-3; 7 nucleotides line up with TRBD2. The CDR3 has 16 residues. V was clipped by 3 bases and J by 1 base; unmatched bases: 7. CDR1 and CDR2 (germline): LGHNA, YNFKEQ. This CDR3 reads CASSQEWGGGTDTQYF. DNA for the CDR3: TGTGCCAGCAGCCAGGAGTGGGGGGGTGGCACAGATACGCAGTATTTT.

This clonotype has ten or more counts. This chain links TRBV7-2 with TRBJ1-1; D is unclear. This CDR3 has 16 residues. Trimming removed 1 base from V and 1 base from J, with 13 bases in between. Germline V gives CDR1 SGHTA, CDR2 FQGNSA. CDR3 coding DNA: TGTGCCAGCAGCTTAGAAGGCCGGGAGGGGAACACTGAAGCTTTCTTT. This encodes CASSLEGREGNTEAFF.

V is TRBV28 and J is TRBJ1-4, with 7 nucleotides matching TRBD1. CDR3 length equals 14 residues. Germline V lookup: CDR1 MDHEN, CDR2 SYDVKM. The V segment lost 6 bases and the J segment 6 bases; nucleotides outside the gene matches: 7. The CDR3 sequence: CASRPGGVDEKLFF. The CDR3 DNA follows: TGTGCCAGCAGGCCAGGGGGGGTTGATGAAAAACTGTTTTTT.

This clonotype was seen ten or more times. The CDR3 sequence: CASRQTGPGNTIYF. Here the CDR3 DNA reads TGTGCCAGCAGGCAGACAGGACCTGGAAACACCATATATTTT. V gene TRBV12-3 or TRBV12-4 combines with J gene TRBJ1-3; possibly TRBD1 for D (6 bases). The CDR3 extends over 14 amino acids. V was cut by 6 bases and J by 2 bases, with 11 bases left in between.

This clonotype was detected only a few times. The genes are TRBV6-6 and TRBJ1-1; 9 bases map to TRBD1. The germline gives CDR1 MNHNY, CDR2 SVGAGI (reference sequence). This CDR3 has 15 residues. V shed 4 bases, J shed 6 bases, and the junction held 9 bases outside the gene matches. The CDR3 DNA follows: TGTGCCAGCAGTTCCCTGGGACAGGGTATGCCTGAAGCTTTCTTT. Protein sequence: CASSSLGQGMPEAFF.

This clonotype has a count of ten or more. The CDR3 DNA sequence: TGTGCCAGCAGTCTGGCCGGGACTGGGAACTCCTACAATGAGCAGTTCTTC. Amino acid sequence: CASSLAGTGNSYNEQFF. This chain joins TRBV6-2 or TRBV6-3 and TRBJ2-1; D is perhaps TRBD2 (6 bases). Germline lookup yields CDR1 MNHEY and CDR2 SVGEGT. Deletions cut 5 bases from V and 0 bases from J, with 17 bases between. The CDR3 is 17 residues long.

Only a few counts were recorded for this clonotype. The CDR3 DNA is TGCGCCAGCAGCCCCGGCGGGAATCATGAGCAGTTCTTC. It specifies CASSPGGNHEQFF. The J gene is TRBJ2-1, the V gene TRBV5-1, with D possibly being TRBD2 (6 bases). V was pared by 4 bases and J by 8 bases, with 13 bases between. Germline loops: CDR1 SGHRS, CDR2 YFSETQ. The CDR3 extends over 13 amino acids.

The chain uses TRBV28 and TRBJ2-7; D gene unclear. This CDR3 is 11 amino acids long. Germline CDR1 MDHEN, CDR2 SYDVKM. Trimming shortened V by 4 bases and J by 4 bases, and 5 bases separated the two germline ends. This CDR3 reads CASSSQYEQYF. Here the CDR3 DNA reads TGTGCCAGCAGTTCCCAATACGAGCAGTACTTC.

This clonotype showed up many times. The chain carries TRBV11-2 and TRBJ2-1; D uncertain. Germline CDR1 reads SGHAT; CDR2 reads FQNNGV. The V end lost 0 bases, the J end lost 7 bases, and 7 bases lay between the germline ends. This CDR3 region has 13 residues. In nucleotides, the CDR3 is TGTGCCAGCAGCTTAGATTTGAGGAATGAGCAGTTCTTC. Translating gives CASSLDLRNEQFF.

This clonotype was counted at least ten times. The rearrangement links TRBV6-2 or TRBV6-3 to TRBJ2-7, with 7 bases that match TRBD1. The CDR3 extends over 15 amino acids. Germline loops: CDR1 MNHEY, CDR2 SVGEGT. Trimming cost V 6 bases and J 3 bases; bases outside gene matches: 11. CDR3: CASSHRGVGDYEQYF. CDR3 nucleotide sequence: TGTGCCAGCAGCCACAGGGGAGTCGGGGACTACGAGCAGTACTTC.